This T cell receptor (beta chain) was found in a study of T cells in Graves' hyperthyroidism and ophthalmopathy. TCR beta CDR3 region amplification was performed from RNA transcripts. The TCR CDR3 was amplified in a first-round RT-PCR using the HTBI primer set. From the multiplex PCR reads, TCRdb called clonotypes with MiXCR, one entry per CDR3 protein. The sample includes 500,000 to 800,000 distinct CDR3 sequences, 45% of them seen just once. V shed 6 bases, J shed 5 bases, and the junction held 14 bases outside the gene matches. From germline, CDR1 is SQVTM and CDR2 ANQGSEA. The CDR3 totals 16 residues.

Sequenced: peripheral blood or thyroid tissue (not recorded which). This TCR was sampled from an adult man with Graves' disease, either hyperthyroidism or ophthalmopathy (not recorded which). The chain combines TRBV29-1 with TRBJ2-3; 10 nucleotides match TRBD2. CDR3 in amino acids: CSVGGGSGRQGDTQYF. The CDR3 DNA sequence: TGCAGCGTCGGTGGCGGTAGCGGGAGGCAGGGAGATACGCAGTATTTT.